The sequence of this T cell receptor beta chain was determined in a study of blood T cell repertoires in COVID-19. About the study: Specimens from acute and convalescent COVID-19 originated in the United States, Italy and Spain. PBMCs, B-cell-depleted T cells, or T cells provided the cDNA or gDNA that made up the material.

Original data processing: Scientists estimated how many nucleated cells there were by amplifying reference gene primers. The protocol was immunoSEQ multiplex PCR, while the TCRdb copy is restricted to in-frame clones and leaves out a portion. That table is the source of V, J and clone size, and D and trimming were worked out from the DNA. Of more than 300,000 clones listed, approximately 85% are singletons. V lost 8 bases and J lost 9, with 16 bases in between. The germline V gene encodes CDR1 MNHEY and CDR2 SVGAGI. The CDR3 contains 12 residues. This TCR came from a woman in her forties or fifties with acute or convalescent COVID-19. V and J are TRBV6-5 and TRBJ1-2; a possible D gene is TRBD1 (5 bases). The sequenced sample consisted of peripheral blood. The CDR3 nucleotides read TGTGCCAGCCGCCGGGGGTTAATTAGCTACACCTTC. This translates into CASRRGLISYTF.